What follows are 6 T cell receptor beta chains derived from one specimen sequenced in a study of shared clonotypes between healthy human individuals. It was CD45RO-negative cells, positively selected for CCR7, that made up naive CD8 cells, with terminally differentiated effector memory CD45RA+ cells excluded. Using immunoSEQ multiplex PCR, the repertoire was profiled, and TCRdb retains in-frame clones only, with some absent. Of about 2 million clones in the sample, less than 95% were seen once. The specimen was naive CD8+ T cells sorted from blood. The receptors stem from a man between 18 and 29 years old in good health.

The rearrangement links TRBV15 to TRBJ2-1; D remains ambiguous. The V gene's germline CDR1 is LNHNV and CDR2 YYDKDF (reference sequence). V was cut by 0 bases and J by 5 bases, with 11 bases left in between. The CDR3 consists of 15 residues. CDR3 sequence: CATSRDLAMNNEQFF. CDR3 DNA: TGTGCCACCAGCAGAGATTTGGCGATGAACAATGAGCAGTTCTTC.

The V and J genes are TRBV10-1 and TRBJ2-3; D gene unclear. Trimming cost V 1 base and J 4 bases, with 6 bases left between them. Looked up from germline, CDR1 is WNHNN and CDR2 is SYGVQD (reference sequence). CDR3 length: 13 residues. The CDR3 sequence: CASSELRADTQYF. The CDR3 nucleotides are TGCGCCAGCAGTGAGTTGAGAGCAGATACGCAGTATTTT.

The gene calls are TRBV25-1 and TRBJ1-3; D ambiguous. Germline V lookup: CDR1 MGHDK, CDR2 SYGVNS. V was cut by 10 bases and J by 1 base, with 14 bases left in between. The CDR3 is 14 residues long. CDR3 sequence reads: CATREGMSGNTIYF. The CDR3 DNA sequence: TGTGCCACCCGTGAGGGAATGTCTGGAAACACCATATATTTT. Complete variable domain (other parts from reference TRBV25-1 and TRBJ1-3): EADIYQTPRYLVIGTGKKITLECSQTMGHDKMYWYQQDPGMELHLIHYSYGVNSTEKGDLSSESTVSRIRTEHFPLTLESARPSHTSQYLCATREGMSGNTIYFGEGSWLTVV.

The genes are TRBV7-9 and TRBJ1-1, with D maybe TRBD1 (5 bases). CDR1 is SEHNR and CDR2 is FQNEAQ in the germline V gene (reference sequence). V lost 2 bases and J 1 base, leaving 20 bases between the germline ends. There are 18 residues in the CDR3. The CDR3 sequence is CASSLTVAVGGANTEAFF. The CDR3 DNA sequence: TGTGCCAGCAGCTTAACGGTCGCCGTCGGGGGTGCGAACACTGAAGCTTTCTTT. The full variable domain, its missing parts supplied by reference TRBV7-9 and TRBJ1-1, is DTGVSQNPRHKITKRGQNVTFRCDPISEHNRLYWYRQTLGQGPEFLTYFQNEAQLEKSRLLSDRFSAERPKGSFSTLEIQRTEQGDSAMYLCASSLTVAVGGANTEAFFGQGTRLTVV.

CDR3 in DNA: TGTGCCAGTAGTATTGAGGTTCAGGGATTCGGCTACACCTTC. Residues: CASSIEVQGFGYTF. V is TRBV19 and J is TRBJ1-2; weak D call: TRBD1 (5 bases). There are 14 residues in the CDR3. The germline V and J ends were trimmed by 3 bases and 8 bases, with 16 bases remaining between them. Per germline, CDR1 LNHDA and CDR2 SQIVND (reference sequence).

In its sample, this clone was seen once. The chain employs TRBV30 and TRBJ2-5, with no clear D. Germline V gene data show CDR1 as GTSNPN and CDR2 as SVGIG (reference sequence). The CDR3 has 13 residues. Trimming pared 2 bases from V and 5 bases from J, leaving 12 bases between. In DNA, the CDR3 is TGTGCCTGGAGTTTGGGTAGTTTGGAGACCCAGTACTTC. It yields the protein CAWSLGSLETQYF. The entire variable domain, with the rest obtained from reference TRBV30 and TRBJ2-5, is as follows: SQTIHQWPATLVQPVGSPLSLECTVEGTSNPNLYWYRQAAGRGLQLLFYSVGIGQISSEVPQNLSASRPQDRQFILSSKKLLLSDSGFYLCAWSLGSLETQYFGPGTRLLVL.